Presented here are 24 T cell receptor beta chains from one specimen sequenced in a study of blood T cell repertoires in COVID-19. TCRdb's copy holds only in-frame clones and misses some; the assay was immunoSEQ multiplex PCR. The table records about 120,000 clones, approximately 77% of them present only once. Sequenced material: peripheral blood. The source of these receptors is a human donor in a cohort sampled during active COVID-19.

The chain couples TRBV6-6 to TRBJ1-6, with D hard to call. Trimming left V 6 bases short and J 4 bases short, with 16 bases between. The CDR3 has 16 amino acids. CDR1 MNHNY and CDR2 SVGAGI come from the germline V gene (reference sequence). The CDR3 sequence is CASRGVGSPYNSPLHF. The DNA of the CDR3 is TGTGCCAGCAGGGGAGTTGGCAGTCCTTATAATTCACCCCTCCACTTT.

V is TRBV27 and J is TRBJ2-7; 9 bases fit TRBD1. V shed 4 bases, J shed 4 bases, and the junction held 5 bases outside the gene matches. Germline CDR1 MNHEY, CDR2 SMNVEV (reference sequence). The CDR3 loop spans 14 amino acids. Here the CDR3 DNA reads TGTGCCAGCAGTTCCTGGGACAGGGCATACGAGCAGTACTTC. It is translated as CASSSWDRAYEQYF.

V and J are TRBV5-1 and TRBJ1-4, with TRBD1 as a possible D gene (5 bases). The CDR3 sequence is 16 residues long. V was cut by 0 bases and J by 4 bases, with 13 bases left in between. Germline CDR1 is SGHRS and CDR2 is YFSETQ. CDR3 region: CASSLAGSGGNEKLFF. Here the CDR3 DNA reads TGCGCCAGCAGCTTGGCTGGGTCGGGGGGTAATGAAAAACTGTTTTTT.

In DNA form, the CDR3 reads TGCGCCAGCAGGGGACTAGCGGGAGGGCCTACGCAAGAGACCCAGTACTTC. As protein: CASRGLAGGPTQETQYF. This rearrangement joins TRBV4-1 to TRBJ2-5, with 16 bases identical to TRBD2. There are 17 residues in the CDR3. V was pared by 6 bases and J by 2 bases, with 6 bases of the junction left unmatched. Germline V gene sequence: CDR1 MGHRA, CDR2 YSYEKL.

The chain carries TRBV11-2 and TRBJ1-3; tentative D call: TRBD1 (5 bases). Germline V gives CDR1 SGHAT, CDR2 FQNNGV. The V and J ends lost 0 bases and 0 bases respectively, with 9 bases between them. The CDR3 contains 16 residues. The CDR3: CASSLDPRDSGNTIYF. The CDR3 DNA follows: TGTGCCAGCAGCTTAGATCCCAGGGACTCTGGAAACACCATATATTTT.

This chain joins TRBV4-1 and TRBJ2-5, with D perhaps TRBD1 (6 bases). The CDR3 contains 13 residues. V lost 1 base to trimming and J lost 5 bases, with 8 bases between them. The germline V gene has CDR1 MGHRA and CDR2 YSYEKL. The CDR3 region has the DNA TGCGCCAGCAGCCAAGGACAGGCGGAGACCCAGTACTTC. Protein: CASSQGQAETQYF.

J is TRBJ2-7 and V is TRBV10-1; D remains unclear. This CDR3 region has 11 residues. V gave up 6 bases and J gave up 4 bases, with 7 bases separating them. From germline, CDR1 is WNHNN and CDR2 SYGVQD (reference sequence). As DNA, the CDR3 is TGCGCCAGCAGCGACATGTACGAGCAGTACTTC. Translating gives CASSDMYEQYF.

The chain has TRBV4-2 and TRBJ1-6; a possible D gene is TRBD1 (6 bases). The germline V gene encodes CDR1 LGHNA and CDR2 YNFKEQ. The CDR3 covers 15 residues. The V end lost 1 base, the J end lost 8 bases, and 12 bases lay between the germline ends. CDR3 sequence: CASSQGDRFDSPLHF. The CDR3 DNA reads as TGTGCCAGCAGCCAAGGTGACAGGTTCGATTCACCCCTCCACTTT.

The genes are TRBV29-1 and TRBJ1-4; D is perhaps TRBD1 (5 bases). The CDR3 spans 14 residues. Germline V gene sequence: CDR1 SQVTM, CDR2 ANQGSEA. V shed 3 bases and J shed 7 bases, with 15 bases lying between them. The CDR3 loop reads CSVEDGRAGEKLFF. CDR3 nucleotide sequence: TGCAGCGTTGAGGACGGCAGGGCAGGTGAAAAACTGTTTTTT.

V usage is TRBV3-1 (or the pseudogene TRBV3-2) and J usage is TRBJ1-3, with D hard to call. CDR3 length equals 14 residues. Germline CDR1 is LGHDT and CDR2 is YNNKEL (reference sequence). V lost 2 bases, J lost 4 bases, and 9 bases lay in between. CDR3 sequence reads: CASSQWREGNTIYF. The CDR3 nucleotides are TGTGCCAGCAGCCAATGGAGGGAGGGAAACACCATATATTTT.

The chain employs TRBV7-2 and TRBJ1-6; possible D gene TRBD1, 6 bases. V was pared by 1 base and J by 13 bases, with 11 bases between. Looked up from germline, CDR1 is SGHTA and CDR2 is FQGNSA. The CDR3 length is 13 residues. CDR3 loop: CASSLVAGAPLHF. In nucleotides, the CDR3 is TGTGCCAGCAGCTTAGTAGCAGGGGCGCCCCTCCACTTT.

As DNA, the CDR3 is TGCGCCAGCAGCTGGACAGGGGGCGACGAGCAGTACTTC. It yields the protein CASSWTGGDEQYF. The chain has TRBV5-1 and TRBJ2-7; 11 positions agree with TRBD1. J was trimmed by 5 bases and V by 3 bases; bases with no gene match: 1. The CDR3 covers 13 residues. From germline, CDR1 is SGHRS and CDR2 YFSETQ. Using reference TRBV5-1 and TRBJ2-7 for the parts outside the CDR3, the full variable domain is KAGVTQTPRYLIKTRGQQVTLSCSPISGHRSVSWYQQTPGQGLQFLFEYFSETQRNKGNFPGRFSGRQFSNSRSEMNVSTLELGDSALYLCASSWTGGDEQYFGPGTRLTVT.

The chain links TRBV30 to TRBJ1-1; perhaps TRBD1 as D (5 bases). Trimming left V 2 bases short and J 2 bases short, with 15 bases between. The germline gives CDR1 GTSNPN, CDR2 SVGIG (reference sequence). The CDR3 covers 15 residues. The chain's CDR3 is CAWSPHLQGNTEAFF. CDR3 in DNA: TGTGCCTGGAGTCCCCACCTCCAGGGCAACACTGAAGCTTTCTTT.

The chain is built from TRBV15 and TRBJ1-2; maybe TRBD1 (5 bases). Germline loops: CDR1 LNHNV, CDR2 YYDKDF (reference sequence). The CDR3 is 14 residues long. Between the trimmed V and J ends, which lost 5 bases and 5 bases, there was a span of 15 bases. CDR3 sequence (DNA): TGTGCCACCAGCGGGGGGACCGGGCGGTATGGCTACACCTTC. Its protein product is CATSGGTGRYGYTF.

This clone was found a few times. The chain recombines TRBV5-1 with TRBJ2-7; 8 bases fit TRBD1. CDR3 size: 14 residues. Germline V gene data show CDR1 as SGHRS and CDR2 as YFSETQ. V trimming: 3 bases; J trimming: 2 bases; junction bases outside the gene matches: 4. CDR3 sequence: CASSSTGGPYEQYF. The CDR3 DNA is TGCGCCAGCAGCTCTACAGGGGGACCCTACGAGCAGTACTTC. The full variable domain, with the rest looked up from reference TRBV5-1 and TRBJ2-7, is KAGVTQTPRYLIKTRGQQVTLSCSPISGHRSVSWYQQTPGQGLQFLFEYFSETQRNKGNFPGRFSGRQFSNSRSEMNVSTLELGDSALYLCASSSTGGPYEQYFGPGTRLTVT.

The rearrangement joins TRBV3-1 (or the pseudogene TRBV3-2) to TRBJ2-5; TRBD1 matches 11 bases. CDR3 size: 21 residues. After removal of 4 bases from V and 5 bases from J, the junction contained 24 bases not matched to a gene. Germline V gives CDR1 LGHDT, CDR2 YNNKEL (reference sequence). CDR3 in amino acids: CASSRTETDSKGQGVLETQYF. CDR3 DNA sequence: TGTGCCAGCAGCCGCACCGAAACCGATTCCAAGGGACAGGGGGTCCTTGAGACCCAGTACTTC.

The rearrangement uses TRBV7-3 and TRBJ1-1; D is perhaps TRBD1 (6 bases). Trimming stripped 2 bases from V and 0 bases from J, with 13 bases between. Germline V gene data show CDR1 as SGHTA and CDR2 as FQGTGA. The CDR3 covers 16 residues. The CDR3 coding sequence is TGTGCCAGCAGCTTATCCCCCAGGGGTCTGAACACTGAAGCTTTCTTT. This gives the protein CASSLSPRGLNTEAFF. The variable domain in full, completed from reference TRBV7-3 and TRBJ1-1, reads GAGVSQTPSNKVTEKGKYVELRCDPISGHTALYWYRQSLGQGPEFLIYFQGTGAADDSGLPNDRFFAVRPEGSVSTLKIQRTERGDSAVYLCASSLSPRGLNTEAFFGQGTRLTVV.

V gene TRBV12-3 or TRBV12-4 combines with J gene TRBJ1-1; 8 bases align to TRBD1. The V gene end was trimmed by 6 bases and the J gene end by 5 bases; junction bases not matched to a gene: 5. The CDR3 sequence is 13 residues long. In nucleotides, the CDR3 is TGTGCCAGCAGAGGACAGGGAGGTACTGAAGCTTTCTTT. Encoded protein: CASRGQGGTEAFF.

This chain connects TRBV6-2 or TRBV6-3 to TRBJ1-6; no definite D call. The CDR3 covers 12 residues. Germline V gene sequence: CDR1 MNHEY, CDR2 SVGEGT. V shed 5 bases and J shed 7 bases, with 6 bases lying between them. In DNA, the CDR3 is TGTGCCAGCAGTCGAGGGAATTCACCCCTCCACTTT. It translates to CASSRGNSPLHF.

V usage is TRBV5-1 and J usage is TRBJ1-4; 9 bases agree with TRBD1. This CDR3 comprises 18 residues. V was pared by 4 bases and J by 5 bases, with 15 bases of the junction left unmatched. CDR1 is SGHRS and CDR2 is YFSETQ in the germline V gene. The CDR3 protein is CASSDGIEGTGRNEKLFF. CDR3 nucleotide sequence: TGCGCCAGCAGCGACGGAATAGAGGGGACAGGGAGGAATGAAAAACTGTTTTTT.

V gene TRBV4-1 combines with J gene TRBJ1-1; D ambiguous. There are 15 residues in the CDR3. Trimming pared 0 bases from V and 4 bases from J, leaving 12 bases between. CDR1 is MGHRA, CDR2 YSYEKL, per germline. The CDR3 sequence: CASSQEALRGTEAFF. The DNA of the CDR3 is TGCGCCAGCAGCCAAGAAGCCCTCCGGGGCACTGAAGCTTTCTTT.

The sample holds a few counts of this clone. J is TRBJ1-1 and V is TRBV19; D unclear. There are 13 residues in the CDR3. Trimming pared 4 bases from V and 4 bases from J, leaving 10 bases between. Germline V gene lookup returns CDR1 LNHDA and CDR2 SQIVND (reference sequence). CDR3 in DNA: TGTGCCAGTAGTAGAGAACTGCTCACTGAAGCTTTCTTT. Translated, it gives CASSRELLTEAFF.

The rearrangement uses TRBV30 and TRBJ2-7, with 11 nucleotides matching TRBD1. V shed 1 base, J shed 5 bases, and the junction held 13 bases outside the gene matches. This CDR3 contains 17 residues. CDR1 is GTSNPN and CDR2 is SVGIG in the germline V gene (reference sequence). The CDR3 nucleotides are TGTGCCTGGAGTGGATCTTCGGGACAGGGGGTCTTCCACGAGCAGTACTTC. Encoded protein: CAWSGSSGQGVFHEQYF.

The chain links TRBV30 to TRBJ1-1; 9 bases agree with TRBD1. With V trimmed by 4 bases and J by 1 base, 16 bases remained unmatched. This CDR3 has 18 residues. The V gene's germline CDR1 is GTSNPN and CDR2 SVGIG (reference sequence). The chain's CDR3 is CAWTNPGQGFIWNTEAFF. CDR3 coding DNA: TGTGCCTGGACTAACCCGGGACAGGGATTTATTTGGAACACTGAAGCTTTCTTT. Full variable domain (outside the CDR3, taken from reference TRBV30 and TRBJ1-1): SQTIHQWPATLVQPVGSPLSLECTVEGTSNPNLYWYRQAAGRGLQLLFYSVGIGQISSEVPQNLSASRPQDRQFILSSKKLLLSDSGFYLCAWTNPGQGFIWNTEAFFGQGTRLTVV.